A selection of T cell receptor beta chains follows, all from one sample in a study of human T cells and chemical hapten exposure. TCRdb ran MiXCR on the RACE reads and lists one entry per CDR3 protein. The table has some 380,000 distinct CDR3 sequences, about 4.4% seen once; the top ten hold approximately 2.1%. The sequences come from whole blood, collected in connection with sensitization to the hapten diphenylcyclopropenone (DPC). These receptors all come from a woman between 50 and 59 years old with alopecia areata. Some clones in this sample may be carry-over from other donors' samples. Both conserved end residues are part of each CDR3. A D gene is named only where the DNA matches it firmly. Only some rows state a clone size, as once, few, many or a class for expanded clones.

>TRBJ1-1|NA|TRBV5-1|NA
CASGLWMNTEAFF
TGCGCCAGCGGCTTATGGATGAACACTGAAGCTTTCTTT
>TRBJ1-6|few|TRBV5-1|NA
CASSLASWAGSPLHF
TGCGCCAGCAGCTTGGCCTCTTGGGCCGGTTCACCCCTCCACTTT
>TRBJ2-2|many|TRBV20-1|NA
CSARDQPNTGELFF
TGCAGTGCTAGAGATCAACCGAACACCGGGGAGCTGTTTTTT
>TRBJ1-1|few|TRBV25-1|NA
CASIEEANTEAFF
TGTGCCAGCATCGAGGAGGCGAACACTGAAGCTTTCTTT
>TRBJ2-7|NA|TRBV27|TRBD2
CASRTGLAGSYEQYF
TGTGCCAGCAGGACCGGACTAGCGGGCTCCTACGAGCAGTACTTC
>TRBJ2-4|many|TRBV6-2/TRBV6-3|TRBD2
CASSLDAGTSRNIQYF
TGTGCCAGCAGCCTAGACGCCGGGACTAGCCGGAACATTCAGTACTTC
>TRBJ1-6|few|TRBV6-5|TRBD1
CASGGRQGLNSPLHF
TGTGCCAGCGGGGGTAGACAGGGGTTGAATTCACCCCTCCACTTT
>TRBJ2-3|many|TRBV27|TRBD1
CASSSPRDSFEDTQYF
TGTGCCAGCAGTTCTCCTAGGGACAGCTTTGAAGATACGCAGTATTTT
>TRBJ2-1|few|TRBV6-5|TRBD2
CASTRLAGGPDNEQFF
TGTGCCAGCACCCGGCTAGCGGGAGGGCCTGACAATGAGCAGTTCTTC
>TRBJ1-1|few|TRBV9|TRBD1
CASSNDRGPLNTEAFF
TGTGCCAGCAGCAACGACAGGGGGCCCTTGAACACTGAAGCTTTCTTT
>TRBJ1-1|many|TRBV12-3/TRBV12-4|NA
CASTPPGATEAFF
TGTGCCAGCACCCCTCCCGGGGCCACTGAAGCTTTCTTT
>TRBJ2-1|few|TRBV7-8|TRBD2
CASSPRREGSYNEQFF
TGTGCCAGCAGCCCGAGGCGGGAGGGCTCCTACAATGAGCAGTTCTTC
>TRBJ1-5|NA|TRBV13|NA
CASSVRDSNQPQHF
TGTGCCAGCAGCGTCAGGGATAGCAATCAGCCCCAGCATTTT
>TRBJ2-3|few|TRBV2|TRBD2
CASRSGRAPGSTDTQYF
TGTGCCAGCAGGAGCGGGAGGGCCCCCGGGAGCACAGATACGCAGTATTTT
>TRBJ2-7|many|TRBV29-1|TRBD2
CGVDSSSGSYEQYF
TGCGGCGTTGATTCGTCTAGCGGGTCCTACGAGCAGTACTTC
>TRBJ2-1|NA|TRBV30|NA
CAWSTVSGLYNEQFF
TGTGCCTGGAGTACTGTGAGCGGGCTTTACAATGAGCAGTTCTTC
>TRBJ2-7|many|TRBV5-1|TRBD1
CASSPRGGDRVHEQYF
TGCGCCAGCAGCCCCCGAGGGGGGGACAGGGTTCACGAGCAGTACTTC
>TRBJ1-5|many|TRBV3-1|NA
CASSQGRSSNQPQHF
TGTGCCAGCAGCCAAGGACGGAGTAGCAATCAGCCCCAGCATTTT
>TRBJ2-5|few|TRBV29-1|NA
CSVERRAETQYF
TGCAGCGTTGAAAGGCGCGCGGAGACCCAGTACTTC
>TRBJ2-4|many|TRBV6-1|NA
CASSERARGQNIQYF
TGTGCCAGCAGTGAAAGAGCCAGGGGACAAAACATTCAGTACTTC
>TRBJ2-1|many|TRBV28|TRBD1
CASSVGTGPYNEQFF
TGTGCCAGCAGTGTCGGGACAGGGCCCTACAATGAGCAGTTCTTC
>TRBJ2-7|few|TRBV10-3|TRBD1
CAISESRLDRVPYEQYF
TGTGCCATCAGTGAGTCCAGACTGGACAGGGTCCCCTACGAGCAGTACTTC
>TRBJ2-3|few|TRBV23-1|NA
CASSPGKRADTQYF
TGCGCCAGCAGTCCCGGGAAACGGGCAGATACGCAGTATTTT
>TRBJ2-3|few|TRBV4-2|TRBD2
CASSQGEREGADTQYF
TGTGCCAGCAGCCAAGGAGAGCGGGAGGGTGCAGATACGCAGTATTTT
>TRBJ2-5|many|TRBV18|NA
CASSPRASGTQYF
TGTGCCAGCTCACCTAGAGCGTCGGGGACCCAGTACTTC
>TRBJ1-2|NA|TRBV29-1|TRBD1
CSVSDRGDWGYTF
TGCAGCGTATCGGACAGGGGCGATTGGGGCTACACCTTC
>TRBJ2-1|many|TRBV24-1|NA
CATGDGLYNEQFF
TGTGCCACAGGGGACGGTCTATACAATGAGCAGTTCTTC
>TRBJ1-1|few|TRBV20-1|TRBD1
CSASGQAAYEAFF
TGCAGTGCCAGTGGACAGGCCGCTTATGAAGCTTTCTTT
>TRBJ2-1|many|TRBV7-2|TRBD2
CASSPQTSGMGGEQFF
TGTGCCAGCAGCCCCCAGACTAGCGGGATGGGGGGTGAGCAGTTCTTC
>TRBJ2-1|many|TRBV20-1|TRBD1
CSAGQGSEQFF
TGCAGTGCTGGACAGGGGAGTGAGCAGTTCTTC
>TRBJ2-7|few|TRBV20-1|NA
CSAFTGYHYEQYF
TGCAGTGCTTTCACAGGTTATCACTACGAGCAGTACTTC
>TRBJ2-7|NA|TRBV21-1|NA
CASSKFSRTGGSSYEQYF
TGTGCCAGCAGCAAATTCAGTAGGACAGGGGGTAGCTCCTACGAGCAGTACTTC
>TRBJ2-3|few|TRBV4-3|TRBD1
CASTPGQGSTDTQYF
TGCGCCAGCACTCCGGGACAGGGTAGCACAGATACGCAGTATTTT
>TRBJ2-7|many|TRBV20-1|NA
CSARSGTGLYEQYF
TGCAGTGCCCGGTCTGGGACGGGATTATACGAGCAGTACTTC
>TRBJ2-3|few|TRBV5-4|TRBD2
CASSFRDAGVDTQYF
TGTGCCAGCAGCTTCCGGGACGCGGGGGTGGATACGCAGTATTTT
>TRBJ2-5|many|TRBV10-1|NA
CASSESDGEETQYF
TGCGCCAGCAGTGAGTCGGACGGAGAAGAGACCCAGTACTTC
>TRBJ1-4|many|TRBV9|NA
CASSVEHGGEKLFF
TGTGCCAGCAGCGTAGAACATGGCGGAGAAAAACTGTTTTTT
>TRBJ2-5|NA|TRBV5-1|TRBD1
CASSQPGQVDETQYF
TGCGCCAGCAGCCAACCGGGACAGGTGGATGAGACCCAGTACTTC
>TRBJ2-3|few|TRBV7-6|NA
CASSSSPVTDTQYF
TGTGCCAGCAGCTCGTCTCCCGTGACAGATACGCAGTATTTT
>TRBJ2-7|many|TRBV7-6|TRBD2
CASSLASGGEQYF
TGTGCCAGCAGCTTAGCTAGCGGGGGCGAGCAGTACTTC